Listed below are T cell receptor beta chains from one sample, sequenced in a study of cytomegalovirus exposure and HLA in healthy donors. Some clones are missing from TCRdb's copy, which holds only in-frame ones; the method was immunoSEQ multiplex PCR. The sample has around 130,000 clones, approximately 80% seen once; the top ten hold 4%. Sequenced: PBMCs. Receptors were obtained from a woman between 40 and 55 years old in good health and CMV-seronegative. Both conserved end residues are part of each CDR3. Clone size is shown for a subset of rows, as once, few, many or a class of expanded clone.

>TRBJ2-7|few|TRBV28
CASSLEAGGKYEQYF
>TRBJ1-4|NA|TRBV7-2
CASSPQTATNEKLFF
>TRBJ1-4|NA|TRBV7-9
CASMGQGNEKLFF
>TRBJ2-3|NA|TRBV7-3
CASSLTGASTDTQYF
>TRBJ1-2|few|TRBV4-3
CARSQAGTGYNYGYTF
>TRBJ2-3|NA|TRBV6-5
CASSYLGTSGGTQYF
>TRBJ1-2|NA|TRBV7-2
CASSSRDKAGGYTF
>TRBJ2-3|NA|TRBV7-6
CASSTGTSGRADTQYF
>TRBJ2-1|few|TRBV4-3
CASSLGLAFDNEQFF
>TRBJ2-7|NA|TRBV5-1
CASSAGPWWEQYF
>TRBJ1-2|NA|TRBV19
CASSPRNYGYTF
>TRBJ1-2|NA|TRBV9
CASSVLSSGTYGYTF
>TRBJ2-1|few|TRBV7-3
CASSPQGTSGYNEQFF
>TRBJ2-2|NA|TRBV5-4
CASSLPSGNTGELFF
>TRBJ1-4|NA|TRBV29-1
CSVEEGRGEKLFF
>TRBJ2-1|NA|TRBV5-1
CASSFQTSGSEGEQFF
>TRBJ1-4|NA|TRBV2
CASYWGATNEKLFF
>TRBJ2-2|NA|TRBV9
CASSFPAGTNTGELFF
>TRBJ2-2|NA|TRBV7-2
CASSLRQGAGELFF
>TRBJ1-1|NA|TRBV5-1
CASSLGRTGMNTEAFF
>TRBJ2-3|NA|TRBV7-2
CASSTTGGGDTQYF
>TRBJ2-7|few|TRBV5-1
CASSSTLAGIYEQYF
>TRBJ1-4|NA|TRBV5-6
CASRSGISTPNWEKLFF
>TRBJ2-7|once|TRBV7-2
CASSLTGLSYEQYF
>TRBJ1-2|NA|TRBV18
CASSPEGANYGYTF
>TRBJ2-1|NA|TRBV2
CASRGVAAYYNEQFF
>TRBJ1-6|NA|TRBV4-2
CANLLGTGGVSNSPLHF
>TRBJ1-3|once|TRBV13
CASSLRPRGPNGNTIYF
>TRBJ2-3|NA|TRBV9
CASSVSPSTDTQYF
>TRBJ1-6|NA|TRBV28
CASNKPGRSNSPLHF
>TRBJ2-7|NA|TRBV2
CASSDRAAGSSYEQYF
>TRBJ1-6|NA|TRBV7-2
CASSLVPHREGSPLHF
>TRBJ2-1|many|TRBV5-1
CASATGTPHNEQFF
>TRBJ1-6|NA|TRBV19
CASKPDRARSNSPLHF
>TRBJ2-7|NA|TRBV15
CATSRENRGREQYF
>TRBJ1-2|few|TRBV6-6
CASSVRGDYGYTF
>TRBJ2-5|NA|TRBV5-4
CASSLKLAGGETQYF
>TRBJ1-4|NA|TRBV19
CASSIEGRGGTNEKLFF
>TRBJ1-2|NA|TRBV12-1
CASSFAWTGGPNYGYTF
>TRBJ1-1|many|TRBV19
CASSTTGTF
>TRBJ1-1|NA|TRBV20-1
CSAYSGTEAFF
>TRBJ2-2|NA|TRBV5-4
CASSLANGGRAGELFF
>TRBJ2-7|NA|TRBV4-1
CASSQEDRYTYEQYF
>TRBJ1-1|NA|TRBV19
CASSISRGNTEAFF
>TRBJ2-6|NA|TRBV2
CASSSGTGANVLTF